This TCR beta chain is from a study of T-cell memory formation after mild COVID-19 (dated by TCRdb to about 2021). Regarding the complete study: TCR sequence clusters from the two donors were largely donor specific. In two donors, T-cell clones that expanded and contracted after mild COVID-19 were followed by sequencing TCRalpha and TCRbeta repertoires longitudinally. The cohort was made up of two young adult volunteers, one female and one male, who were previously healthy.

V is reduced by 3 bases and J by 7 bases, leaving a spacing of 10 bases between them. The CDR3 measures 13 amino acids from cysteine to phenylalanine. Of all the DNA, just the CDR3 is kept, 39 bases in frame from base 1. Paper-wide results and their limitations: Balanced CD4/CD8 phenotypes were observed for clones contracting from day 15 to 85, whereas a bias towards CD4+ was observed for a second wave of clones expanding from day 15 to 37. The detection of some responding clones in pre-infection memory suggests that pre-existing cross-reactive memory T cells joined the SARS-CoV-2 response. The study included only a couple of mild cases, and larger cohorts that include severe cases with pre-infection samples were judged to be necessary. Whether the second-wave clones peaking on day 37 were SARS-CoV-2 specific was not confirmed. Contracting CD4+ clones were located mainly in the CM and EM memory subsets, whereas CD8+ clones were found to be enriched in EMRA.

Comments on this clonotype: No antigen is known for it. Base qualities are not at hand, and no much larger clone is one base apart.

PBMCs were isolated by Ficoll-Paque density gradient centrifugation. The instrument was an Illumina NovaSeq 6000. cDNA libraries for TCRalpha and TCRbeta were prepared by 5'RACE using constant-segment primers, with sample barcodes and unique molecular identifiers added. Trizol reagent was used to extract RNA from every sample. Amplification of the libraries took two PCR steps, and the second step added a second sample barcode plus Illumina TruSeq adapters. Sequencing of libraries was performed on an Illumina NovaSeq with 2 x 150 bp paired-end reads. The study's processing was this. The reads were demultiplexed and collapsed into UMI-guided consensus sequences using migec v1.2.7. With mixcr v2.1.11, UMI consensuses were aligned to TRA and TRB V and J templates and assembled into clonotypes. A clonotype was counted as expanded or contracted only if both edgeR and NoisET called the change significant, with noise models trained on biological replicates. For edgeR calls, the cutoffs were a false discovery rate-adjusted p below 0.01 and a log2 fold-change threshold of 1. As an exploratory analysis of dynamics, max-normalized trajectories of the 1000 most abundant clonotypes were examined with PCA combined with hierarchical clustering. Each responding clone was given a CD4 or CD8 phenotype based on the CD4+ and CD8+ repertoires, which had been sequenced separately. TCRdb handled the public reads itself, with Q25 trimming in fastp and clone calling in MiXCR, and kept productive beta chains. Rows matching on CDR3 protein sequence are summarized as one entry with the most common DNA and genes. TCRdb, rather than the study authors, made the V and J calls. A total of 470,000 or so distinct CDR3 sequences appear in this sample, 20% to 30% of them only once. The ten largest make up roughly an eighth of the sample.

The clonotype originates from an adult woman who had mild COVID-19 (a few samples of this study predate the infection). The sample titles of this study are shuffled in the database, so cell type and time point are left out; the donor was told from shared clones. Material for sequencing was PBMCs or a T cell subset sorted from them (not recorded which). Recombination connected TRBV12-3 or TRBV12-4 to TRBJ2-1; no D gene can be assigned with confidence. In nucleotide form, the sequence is TGTGCCAGCAGTTTCGGTCGGCAGAATGAGCAGTTCTTC. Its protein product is CASSFGRQNEQFF.